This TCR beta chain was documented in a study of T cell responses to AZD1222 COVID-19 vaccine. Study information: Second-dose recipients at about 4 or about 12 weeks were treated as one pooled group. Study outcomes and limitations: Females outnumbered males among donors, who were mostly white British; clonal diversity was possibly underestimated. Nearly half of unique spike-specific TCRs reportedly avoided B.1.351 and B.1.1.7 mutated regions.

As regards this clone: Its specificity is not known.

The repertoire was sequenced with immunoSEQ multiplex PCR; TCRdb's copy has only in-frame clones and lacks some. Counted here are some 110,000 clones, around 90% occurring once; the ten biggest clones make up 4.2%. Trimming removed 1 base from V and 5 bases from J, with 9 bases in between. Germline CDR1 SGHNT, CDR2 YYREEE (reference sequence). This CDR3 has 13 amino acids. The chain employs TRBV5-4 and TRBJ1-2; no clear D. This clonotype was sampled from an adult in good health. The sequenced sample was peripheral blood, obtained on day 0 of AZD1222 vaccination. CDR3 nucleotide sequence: TGTGCCAGCAGCTTGACCACGGAATATGGCTACACCTTC. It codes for CASSLTTEYGYTF. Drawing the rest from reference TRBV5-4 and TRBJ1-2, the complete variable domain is ETGVTQSPTHLIKTRGQQVTLRCSSQSGHNTVSWYQQALGQGPQFIFQYYREEENGRGNFPPRFSGLQFPNYSSELNVNALELDDSALYLCASSLTTEYGYTFGSGTRLTVV.